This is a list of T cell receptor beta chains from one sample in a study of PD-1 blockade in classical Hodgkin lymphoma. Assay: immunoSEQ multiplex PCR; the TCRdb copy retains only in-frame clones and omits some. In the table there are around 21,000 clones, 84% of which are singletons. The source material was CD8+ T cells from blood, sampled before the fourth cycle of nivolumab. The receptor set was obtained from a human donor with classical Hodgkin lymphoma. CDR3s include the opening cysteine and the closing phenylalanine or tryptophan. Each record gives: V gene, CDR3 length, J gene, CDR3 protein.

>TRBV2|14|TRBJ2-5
CASTAVRGDETQYF
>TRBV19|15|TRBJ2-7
CASSIGQIETYEQYF
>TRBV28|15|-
CASSLLRTTIYEQYF
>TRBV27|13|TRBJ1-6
CASSPSGNSPLHF
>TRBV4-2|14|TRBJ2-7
CASSQGTGRYEQYF
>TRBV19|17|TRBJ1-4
CASSPSREGESNEKLFF
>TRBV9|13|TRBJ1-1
CASSASWDTEAFF
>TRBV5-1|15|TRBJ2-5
CASSSEGALGETQYF
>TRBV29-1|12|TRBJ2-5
CSGAWGGETQYF
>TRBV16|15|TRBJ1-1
CASSQVAVGATEAFF
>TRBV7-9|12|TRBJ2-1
CASSIQGSEQFF
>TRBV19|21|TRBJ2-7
CASSPEPIPTGGTSKTYEQYF
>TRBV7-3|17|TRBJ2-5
CASSSAKRGQGGETQYF
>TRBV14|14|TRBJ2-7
CASSPSLIFYEQYF
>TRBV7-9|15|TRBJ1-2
CASSLTRAANYGYTF
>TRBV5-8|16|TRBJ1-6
CASSLWASSYNSPLHF
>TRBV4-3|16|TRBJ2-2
CASSQGWSGGPGELFF
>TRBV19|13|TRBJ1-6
CASSIAGVSPLHF
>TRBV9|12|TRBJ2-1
CASSVTGNEQFF
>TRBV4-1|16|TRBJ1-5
CARPGQPVTGNQPQHF
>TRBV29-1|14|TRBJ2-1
CSVRTAISYNEQFF
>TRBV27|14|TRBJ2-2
CAPGGREYTGELFF
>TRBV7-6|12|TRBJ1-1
CASSAIGTEAFF
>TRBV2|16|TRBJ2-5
CASRGLGTGVWETQYF
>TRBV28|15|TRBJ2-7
CASSFFGGPSYEQYF
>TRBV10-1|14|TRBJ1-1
CASSEVQQKGEAFF
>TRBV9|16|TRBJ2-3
CASSDQGLGIRDTQYF
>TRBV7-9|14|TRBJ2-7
CASSPGQGFDEQYF
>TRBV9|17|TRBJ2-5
CASSTGLAGGLQETQYF
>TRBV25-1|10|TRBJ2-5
CASSRETQYF
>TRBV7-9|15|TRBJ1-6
CAGRTEADLDSPLHF
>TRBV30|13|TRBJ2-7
CAWAAGQFYEQYF
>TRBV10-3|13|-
CAISGDRVHEQYF
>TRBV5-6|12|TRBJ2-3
CASSAWGDTQYF
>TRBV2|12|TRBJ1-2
CATWTFNYGYTF
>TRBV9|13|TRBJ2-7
CASSVAGDYEQYF
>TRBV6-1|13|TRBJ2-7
CASSEQVSYEQYF
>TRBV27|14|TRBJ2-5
CASSYSGGGETQYF
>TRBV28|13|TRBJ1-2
CASTLSDSYGYTF
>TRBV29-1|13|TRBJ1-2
CSVENRVDYGYTF
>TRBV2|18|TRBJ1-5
CASTPLLVGSGDNQPQHF
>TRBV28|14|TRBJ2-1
CASSPIPGGNEQFF
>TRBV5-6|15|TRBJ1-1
CASSLGGGADTEAFF
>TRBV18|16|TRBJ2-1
CASSPATGKGWNEQFF
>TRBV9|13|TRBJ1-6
CASSAGGNSPLHF
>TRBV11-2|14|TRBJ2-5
CASSFEGTSETQYF
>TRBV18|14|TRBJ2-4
CASSPGPRVDIQYF
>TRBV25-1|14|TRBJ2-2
CASSGTRNTGELFF
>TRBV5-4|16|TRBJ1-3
CASSAGRMAAGNTIYF
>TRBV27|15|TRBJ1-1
CASSSLTGWNTEAFF
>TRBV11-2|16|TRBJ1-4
CASSLVRGATNEKLFF